This TCR beta chain was retrieved from a study of CD8+ T cells in alopecia areata. V was trimmed by 6 bases and J by 3 bases, leaving 20 bases between them. There are 15 residues in the CDR3. The V gene's germline CDR1 is SQVTM and CDR2 ANQGSEA. Regarding treatment: oral pan-JAK inhibitor, 5-10 mg twice daily. Extracted RNA was reverse transcribed, and the resulting cDNA served as sequencing template. Libraries were prepared by immunoSEQ multiplex PCR; TCRdb keeps only in-frame clonotypes and omits some of them. The sample contains around 200,000 clones, 64% of which appear only once. This specimen was CD4+ T cells sorted from blood, taken at week 4, from a patient treated with tofacitinib. This receptor was taken from a human donor with alopecia areata. V gene TRBV29-1 combines with J gene TRBJ1-1; D gene uncertain. The CDR3 sequence: CSVHKRFQVDTEAFF. CDR3 DNA sequence: TGCAGCGTCCACAAGCGGTTCCAGGTTGACACTGAAGCTTTCTTT.